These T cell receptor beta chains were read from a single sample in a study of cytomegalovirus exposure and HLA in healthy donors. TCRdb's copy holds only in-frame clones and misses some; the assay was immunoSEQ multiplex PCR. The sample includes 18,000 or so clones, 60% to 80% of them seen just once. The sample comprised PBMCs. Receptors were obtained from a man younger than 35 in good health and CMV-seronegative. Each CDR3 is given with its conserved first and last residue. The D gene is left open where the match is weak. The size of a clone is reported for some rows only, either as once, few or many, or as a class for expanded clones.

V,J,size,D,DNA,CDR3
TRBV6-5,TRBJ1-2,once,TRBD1,TGTGCCAGCAGTTACTCGCCAGGGGGCTATGGCTACACCTTC,CASSYSPGGYGYTF
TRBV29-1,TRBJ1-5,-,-,TGCAGCGTGACGACAGGCCGTAATCAGCCCCAGCATTTT,CSVTTGRNQPQHF
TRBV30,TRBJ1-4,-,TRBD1,TGTGCCTGGAGTATCCACAGGGGCGGGTTGAGGAAACTGTTTTTT,CAWSIHRGGLRKLFF
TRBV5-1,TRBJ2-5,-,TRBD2,TGCGCCAGCAGCCCGAGGACTAGCGGGAGTGGGGAAGAGACCCAGTACTTC,CASSPRTSGSGEETQYF
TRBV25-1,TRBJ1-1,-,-,TGTGCCAGCAGTGCGGACTTTCCAGGCGGTGAAGCTTTCTTT,CASSADFPGGEAFF
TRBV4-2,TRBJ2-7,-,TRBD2,TGTGCCAGCAGCCAAGAATCCGGGGGGGCCTACGAGCAGTACTTC,CASSQESGGAYEQYF
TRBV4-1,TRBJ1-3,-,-,TGCGCCAGCAGCCAGGGCAGCCACTCTGGAAACACCATATATTTT,CASSQGSHSGNTIYF
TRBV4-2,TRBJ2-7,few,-,TGTGCCAGCAGCCAAGGGCCGGGAGACGAGCAGTACTTC,CASSQGPGDEQYF
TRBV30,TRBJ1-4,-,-,TGTGCCTGGCGCAACAGGGAGAGACTGTTTTTT,CAWRNRERLFF
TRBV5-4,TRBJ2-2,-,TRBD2,TGTGCCAGCAGCCCGACTAGCGGGAGGGGCACCGGGGAGCTGTTTTTT,CASSPTSGRGTGELFF
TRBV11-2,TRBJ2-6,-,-,TGTGCCAGCAGCCCAATCCCTACCGGGGCCAACGTCCTGACTTTC,CASSPIPTGANVLTF
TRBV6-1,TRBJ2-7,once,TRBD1,TGTGCCAGCAAAAGAGCTGGACAGGGTGGTTACGAGCAGTACTTC,CASKRAGQGGYEQYF
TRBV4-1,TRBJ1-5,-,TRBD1,TGCGCCAGCAGCCAAACCCGGGACAGGGGGCAACAGCCCCAGCATTTT,CASSQTRDRGQQPQHF
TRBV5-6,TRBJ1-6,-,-,TGTGCCAGCAGCTTTTCCGGGCCCCTCCACTTT,CASSFSGPLHF
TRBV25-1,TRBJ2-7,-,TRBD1,TGTGCCAGCAGTGAGCCGGGACAGGGGATTCACGAGCAGTACTTC,CASSEPGQGIHEQYF
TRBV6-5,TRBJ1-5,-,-,TGTGCCAGCAGTACAGGTTCTGGTCAGCCCCAGCATTTT,CASSTGSGQPQHF
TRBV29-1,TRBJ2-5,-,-,TGCAGCGTTGATAGAGGCCGGGAGACCCAGTACTTC,CSVDRGRETQYF
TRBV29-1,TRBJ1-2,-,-,TGCAGCGTTCCAAAGGCAGGGAGGGCGAATGGCTACACCTTC,CSVPKAGRANGYTF
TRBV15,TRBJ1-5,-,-,TGTGCCACCAGCAGAGAGACAGGCAATCAGCCCCAGCATTTT,CATSRETGNQPQHF
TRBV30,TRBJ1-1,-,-,TGTGCCTACCAGCCGGGTATGAACACTGAAGCTTTCTTT,CAYQPGMNTEAFF
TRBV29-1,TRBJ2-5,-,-,TGCAGCGTTCGGCAGGGGCCCGAGACCCAGTACTTC,CSVRQGPETQYF
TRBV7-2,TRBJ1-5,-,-,TGTGCCAGCAGCTCTACAGGGTCCCATCAGCCCCAGCATTTT,CASSSTGSHQPQHF
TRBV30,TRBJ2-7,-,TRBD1,TGTGCCTGGAGTCCCGGGACAGGGCAAGAGCAGTACTTC,CAWSPGTGQEQYF
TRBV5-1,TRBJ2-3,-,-,TGCGCCAGCAGCTTGACGGGTACAGATACGCAGTATTTT,CASSLTGTDTQYF
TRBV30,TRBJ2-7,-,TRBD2,TGTGCCTGGAGTGTACTAGCGGGGTTGGGCGAGCAGTACTTC,CAWSVLAGLGEQYF
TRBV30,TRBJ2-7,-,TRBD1,TGTGCCTGGAGGCGGGACAGGGTCTCCTACGAGCAGTACTTC,CAWRRDRVSYEQYF
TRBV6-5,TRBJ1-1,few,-,TGTGCCAGCAGCCCAGTCAGCGAGAACACTGAAGCTTTCTTT,CASSPVSENTEAFF
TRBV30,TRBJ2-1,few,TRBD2,TGTGCCTGGAGTGTACTCGGGGGGGACAATGAGCAGTTCTTC,CAWSVLGGDNEQFF
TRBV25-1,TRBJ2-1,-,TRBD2,TGTGCCAGCCAGGGCGGGAGCTTAAGCAATGAGCAGTTCTTC,CASQGGSLSNEQFF
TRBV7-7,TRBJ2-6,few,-,TGTGCTAGCAGCCCCGGACAGTTCTCTGGGGCCAACGTCCTGACTTTC,CASSPGQFSGANVLTF
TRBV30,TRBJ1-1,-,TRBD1,TGTGCCTGGAGTCCCCGGGACAGGGTGAACACTGAAGCTTTCTTT,CAWSPRDRVNTEAFF
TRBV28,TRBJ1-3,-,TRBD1,TGTGCCAGCAGTTTAAGGGGACAGCTTTCGAACTCCATATATTTT,CASSLRGQLSNSIYF
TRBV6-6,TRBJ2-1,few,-,TGTGCCAGCAGTCCTAGCAGGAGCTCCTACAATGAGCAGTTCTTC,CASSPSRSSYNEQFF
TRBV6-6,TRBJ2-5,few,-,TGTGCCAGCAAAGGACAGCCTCTAGAGACCCAGTACTTC,CASKGQPLETQYF
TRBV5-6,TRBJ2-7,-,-,TGTGCCAGCAGCTTGGAAGGGGATCGGAACGAGCAGTACTTC,CASSLEGDRNEQYF
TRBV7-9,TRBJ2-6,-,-,TGTGCCAGCAGCCCCGCAGGCAGCTCTGGGGCCAACGTCCTGACTTTC,CASSPAGSSGANVLTF
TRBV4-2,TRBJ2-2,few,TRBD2,TGTGCCAGCAGCCAAGTGGGACTAGCGGGCACCGGGGAGCTGTTTTTT,CASSQVGLAGTGELFF
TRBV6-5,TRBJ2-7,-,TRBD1,TGTGCCAGCAGATCCTGGACAGGGGGCGCCCACGAGCAGTACTTC,CASRSWTGGAHEQYF
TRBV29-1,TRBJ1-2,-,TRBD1,TGCAGCGTTGGGAAAGACAGGGGGCAAAGTGGCTACACCTTC,CSVGKDRGQSGYTF
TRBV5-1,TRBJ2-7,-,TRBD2,TGCGCCAGCAGCCCGGGACTAGCGAACGAGCAGTACTTC,CASSPGLANEQYF
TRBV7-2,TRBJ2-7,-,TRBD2,TGTGCCAGCAGAAAGACTAGCGGGCAATACGAGCAGTACTTC,CASRKTSGQYEQYF
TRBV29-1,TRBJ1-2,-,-,TGCAGCGTTGTCGCCTCGGGGGGCCACTATGGCTACACCTTC,CSVVASGGHYGYTF
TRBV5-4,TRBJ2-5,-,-,TGTGCCAGCAGCTTTTCAACAGGTCGGGAGACCCAGTACTTC,CASSFSTGRETQYF
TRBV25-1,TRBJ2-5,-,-,TGTGCCAGCAGTGTTCGGGAGACCCAGTACTTC,CASSVRETQYF